This T cell receptor beta chain emerged from a study of tumor-infiltrating lymphocytes in primary liver carcinoma. As for the study in general: All patients, whether men or women, fell within 30 to 69 years of age.

Constant-region priming of approximately 500 ng total RNA yielded TCR beta cDNA. Library construction for TCR beta comprised three nested multiplex PCR rounds performed with slightly modified ARM-PCR. TCRdb recomputed calls from the multiplex PCR reads with MiXCR, one row per CDR3 protein. This sample has about 320,000 distinct CDR3 sequences; around three fifths occur once, and the top ten carry about a sixth. The source of the blood RNA was unsorted whole blood, and germline DNA was extracted as well. Chronic HBV infection affected patients, none of whom had received treatment. Regarding the study as a whole: Compared with tumor region pairs, tumor-adjacent and tumor-blood pairs overlapped less.

A single count supports this clonotype. Its antigen is as yet unknown. The sample was peripheral blood. The TCR sequence derives from a woman aged 25 to 39 with primary liver carcinoma and hepatitis B virus infection.

CDR3 residues: CASSLMDTADTQYF. The CDR3 DNA sequence: TGTGCCAGCAGTTTGATGGATACCGCAGATACGCAGTATTTT. The rearrangement links TRBV12-3 or TRBV12-4 to TRBJ2-3; no clear D. Trimming left V 3 bases short and J 4 bases short, with 11 bases between. The CDR3 sequence is 14 residues long.